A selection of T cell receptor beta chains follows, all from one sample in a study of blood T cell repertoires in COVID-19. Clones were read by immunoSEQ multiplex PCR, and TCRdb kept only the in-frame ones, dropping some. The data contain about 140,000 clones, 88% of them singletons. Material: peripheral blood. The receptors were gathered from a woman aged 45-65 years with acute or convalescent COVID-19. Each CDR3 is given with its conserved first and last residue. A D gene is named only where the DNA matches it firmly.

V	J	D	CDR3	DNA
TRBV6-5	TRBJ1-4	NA	CASSLTVNEKLFF	TGTGCCAGCAGTTTGACAGTGAATGAAAAACTGTTTTTT
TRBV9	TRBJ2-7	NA	CASSVATYPYEQYF	TGTGCCAGCAGCGTAGCAACCTACCCCTACGAGCAGTACTTC
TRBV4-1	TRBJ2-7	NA	CASSQEPAAGSYEQYF	TGCGCCAGCAGCCAAGAGCCGGCGGCGGGGTCCTACGAGCAGTACTTC
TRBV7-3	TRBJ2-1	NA	CASSLNGYEQFF	TGTGCCAGCAGCTTGAACGGTTATGAGCAGTTCTTC
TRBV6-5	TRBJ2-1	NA	CASSYSGRMKLNEQFF	TGTGCCAGCAGTTACTCTGGCAGAATGAAGTTAAATGAGCAGTTCTTC
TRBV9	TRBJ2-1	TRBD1	CASSVDWDRPYNEQFF	TGTGCCAGCAGCGTAGACTGGGACAGGCCCTACAATGAGCAGTTCTTC
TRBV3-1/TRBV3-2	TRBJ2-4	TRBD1	CASSLTGTVLAKNIQYF	TGTGCCAGCAGCCTGACCGGGACAGTGCTAGCCAAAAACATTCAGTACTTC
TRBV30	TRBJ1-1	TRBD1	CAWSGETGGLNTEAFF	TGTGCCTGGAGTGGGGAGACAGGGGGTCTAAACACTGAAGCTTTCTTT
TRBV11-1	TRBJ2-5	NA	CASSFDRSQETQYF	TGTGCCAGCAGCTTCGACAGGAGTCAGGAGACCCAGTACTTC
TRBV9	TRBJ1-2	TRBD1	CASSVTGGAYDGYTF	TGTGCCAGCAGCGTTACAGGGGGCGCATATGACGGCTACACCTTC